This TCR beta chain originates from a study of shared clonotypes between healthy human individuals. CDR1 MDHEN and CDR2 SYDVKM come from the germline V gene. Trimming cost V 6 bases and J 1 base, with 15 bases left between them. CDR3 length: 16 amino acids. Whole-study results and caveats: Memory subsets generally showed lower estimated richness than naive subsets.

With respect to this clone: Antigen unknown.

The repertoire was sequenced with immunoSEQ multiplex PCR; TCRdb's copy has only in-frame clones and lacks some. The sample has some 2,500,000 clones; 90% to 95% are singletons. The chain uses TRBV28 and TRBJ2-2; D possibly corresponds to TRBD1 (5 bases). The clonotype originates from a man in his late teens or twenties in good health. Some clones in this sample may be carry-over from other donors' samples. Sample: naive CD4+ T cells from PBMCs. Subset specified: CD45RA+ positively selected. As DNA, the CDR3 is TGTGCCAGCAGGCCGGGCCAGGGCTTGAACACCGGGGAGCTGTTTTTT. The encoded protein is CASRPGQGLNTGELFF.